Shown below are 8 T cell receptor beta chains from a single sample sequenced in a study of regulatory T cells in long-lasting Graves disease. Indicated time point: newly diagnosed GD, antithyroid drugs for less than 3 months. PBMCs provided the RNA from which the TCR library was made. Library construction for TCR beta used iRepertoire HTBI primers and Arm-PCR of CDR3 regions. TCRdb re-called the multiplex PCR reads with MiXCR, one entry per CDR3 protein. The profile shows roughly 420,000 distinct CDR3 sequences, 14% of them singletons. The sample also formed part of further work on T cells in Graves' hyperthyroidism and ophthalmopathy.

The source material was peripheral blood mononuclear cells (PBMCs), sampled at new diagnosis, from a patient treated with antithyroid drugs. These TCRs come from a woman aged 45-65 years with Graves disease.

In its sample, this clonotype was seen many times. The CDR3 DNA sequence: TGTGCCAGCAGGCAGTACAGGGAGGGGGAGACCCAGTACTTC. It yields the protein CASRQYREGETQYF. The J gene is TRBJ2-5, the V gene TRBV27, with D possibly TRBD2 on 7 matching bases. Germline CDR1 and CDR2: MNHEY and SMNVEV (reference sequence). V shed 6 bases and J shed 5 bases, with 16 bases lying between them. The CDR3 covers 14 residues.

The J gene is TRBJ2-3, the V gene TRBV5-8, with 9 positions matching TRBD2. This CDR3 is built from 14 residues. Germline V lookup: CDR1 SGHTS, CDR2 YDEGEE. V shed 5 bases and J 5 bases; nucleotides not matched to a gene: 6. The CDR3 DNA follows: TGTGCCAGCAGTGTAGCGGGAGCGGGAGATACGCAGTATTTT. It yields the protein CASSVAGAGDTQYF.

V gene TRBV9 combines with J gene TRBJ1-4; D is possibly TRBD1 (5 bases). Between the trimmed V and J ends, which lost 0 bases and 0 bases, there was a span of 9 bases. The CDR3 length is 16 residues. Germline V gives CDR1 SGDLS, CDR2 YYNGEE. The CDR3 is CASSVDPGATNEKLFF. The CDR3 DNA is TGTGCCAGCAGCGTAGATCCGGGGGCAACTAATGAAAAACTGTTTTTT.

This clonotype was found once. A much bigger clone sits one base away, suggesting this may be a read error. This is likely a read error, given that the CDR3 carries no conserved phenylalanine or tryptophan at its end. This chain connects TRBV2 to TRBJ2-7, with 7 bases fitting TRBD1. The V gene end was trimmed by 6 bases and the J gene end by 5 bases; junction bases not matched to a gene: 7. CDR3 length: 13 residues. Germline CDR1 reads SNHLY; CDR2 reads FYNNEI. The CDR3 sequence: CASSLGQVNEQYL. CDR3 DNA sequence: TGTGCCAGCAGCCTAGGACAGGTGAACGAGCAGTACCTC.

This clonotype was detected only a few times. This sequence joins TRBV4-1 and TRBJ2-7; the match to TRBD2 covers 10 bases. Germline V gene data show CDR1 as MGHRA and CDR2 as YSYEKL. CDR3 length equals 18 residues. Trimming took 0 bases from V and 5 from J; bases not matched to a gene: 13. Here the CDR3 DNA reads TGCGCCAGCAGCCAAGATCGCATGGTACTAGCGGGACTCGACGAGCAGTACTTC. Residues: CASSQDRMVLAGLDEQYF.

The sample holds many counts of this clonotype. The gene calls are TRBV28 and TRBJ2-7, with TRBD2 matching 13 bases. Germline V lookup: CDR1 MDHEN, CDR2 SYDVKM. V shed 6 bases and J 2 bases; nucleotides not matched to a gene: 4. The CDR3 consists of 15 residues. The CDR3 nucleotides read TGTGCCAGCAGCCGTGGACTAGCGGGAGCCTACGAGCAGTACTTC. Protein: CASSRGLAGAYEQYF.

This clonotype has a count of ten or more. The CDR3 region has the DNA TGCGCCAGCAGCTTGTACGAGCGGGTCCAAGAGACCCAGTACTTC. Protein sequence: CASSLYERVQETQYF. The chain couples TRBV5-1 to TRBJ2-5; TRBD2 is a possible D gene (6 bases). The CDR3 has 15 amino acids. CDR1 and CDR2 (germline): SGHRS, YFSETQ. Trimming cost V 1 base and J 1 base, with 11 bases left between them.

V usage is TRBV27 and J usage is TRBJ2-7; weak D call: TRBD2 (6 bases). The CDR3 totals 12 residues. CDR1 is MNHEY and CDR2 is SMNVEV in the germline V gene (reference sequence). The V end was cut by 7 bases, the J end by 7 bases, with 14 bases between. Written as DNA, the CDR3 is TGTGCCAGCACCTTTGGCGCGGGGGAGCAGTACTTC. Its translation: CASTFGAGEQYF.